Presented here are 18 T cell receptor beta chains from one specimen sequenced in a study of response to subunit inactivated influenza vaccine. TCRdb reprocessed the RT-PCR reads with MiXCR, giving one entry per CDR3 protein. The profile shows about 570,000 distinct CDR3 sequences, approximately 10% of them singletons. Separately, the same data were catalogued under a study of T cells expressing NK-cell markers. This second report adds: The authors made TCR beta cDNA libraries by 5'RACE template switching. This switching added a universal primer site and UMIs.

The starting material was PBMCs from blood, obtained on the day of vaccination. Receptors were obtained from a man aged 45-65 years who received an inactivated influenza vaccine.

The V and J genes are TRBV5-4 and TRBJ2-7; tentative D call: TRBD2 (7 bases). This CDR3 spans 16 amino acids. Between the trimmed V and J ends, which lost 0 bases and 0 bases, there was a span of 13 bases. Germline CDR1 SGHNT, CDR2 YYREEE (reference sequence). CDR3: CASSLARGASSYEQYF. The CDR3 DNA sequence: TGTGCCAGCAGCTTGGCCCGGGGGGCTAGCTCCTACGAGCAGTACTTC.

This clonotype was seen more than once but under ten times. The chain couples TRBV2 to TRBJ2-2; tentatively, D is TRBD1 or TRBD2 (6 bases each). The V gene's germline CDR1 is SNHLY and CDR2 FYNNEI. The CDR3 consists of 14 residues. The CDR3 spells CVMRRGENTGELFF. The DNA for the CDR3 is TGTGTCATGCGGAGGGGGGAAAACACCGGGGAGCTGTTTTTT.

Turning to this clonotype: An end of the junction does not agree with germline; a read error may underlie this. The CDR3 coding sequence is TGTGCCAGCATCCAAGATCGGGACAGGGGTGGGCGAGAGACCCAGTACTTC. Translating gives CASIQDRDRGGRETQYF. The rearrangement uses TRBV3-1 and TRBJ2-5; TRBD1 aligns across 10 bases. Germline CDR1 reads LGHDT; CDR2 reads YNNKEL (reference sequence). There are 17 residues in the CDR3.

There are a few counts of this clonotype. The V and J genes are TRBV4-1 and TRBJ1-2; a weak D match, TRBD1 (5 bases). The length of the CDR3 is 15 residues. The V gene's germline CDR1 is MGHRA and CDR2 YSYEKL. With 0 bases removed from V and 5 bases from J, the gap between germline ends came to 13 bases. In nucleotides, the CDR3 is TGCGCCAGCAGCCAAGATACGGCCAGGGCGTATGGCTACACCTTC. Amino acid sequence: CASSQDTARAYGYTF.

This clonotype has just a few counts. The chain recombines TRBV20-1 with TRBJ2-3; 11 bases agree with TRBD1. From germline, CDR1 is DFQATT and CDR2 SNEGSKA (reference sequence). The CDR3 is 14 amino acids. With 7 bases clipped from V and 6 bases from J, the junction kept 9 bases outside the gene matches. In DNA form, the CDR3 reads TGCAGTGTTAACGGACAGGGGGCGATTGATACGCAGTATTTT. Amino acid sequence: CSVNGQGAIDTQYF.

Details on this clonotype: Given a much more abundant clone one base away, this may be a read error. The genes are TRBV27 and TRBJ2-2; 7 bases align to TRBD2. In germline, CDR1 is MNHEY, CDR2 SMNVEV (reference sequence). The CDR3 runs to 12 residues. The V segment lost 7 bases and the J segment 6 bases; nucleotides outside the gene matches: 2. The CDR3 loop is CASNGLAGELFF. In nucleotides, the CDR3 is TGTGCCAGCAACGGACTAGCCGGGGAGCTGTTTTTT.

The V gene is TRBV9, the J gene TRBJ1-6; D gene uncertain. The CDR3 totals 15 residues. Trimming took 0 bases from V and 9 from J, leaving 13 bases between them. From germline, CDR1 is SGDLS and CDR2 YYNGEE. This CDR3 reads CASSVDHGPGSPLHF. The CDR3 DNA reads TGTGCCAGCAGCGTAGATCACGGCCCCGGTTCACCCCTCCACTTT.

V usage is TRBV30 and J usage is TRBJ1-1, with 9 nucleotides matching TRBD1. From germline, CDR1 is GTSNPN and CDR2 SVGIG (reference sequence). J was trimmed by 5 bases and V by 1 base; bases with no gene match: 5. There are 14 residues in the CDR3. In DNA, the CDR3 is TGTGCCTGGAGTGATGGGACAGGGTTAACTGAAGCTTTCTTT. Residues: CAWSDGTGLTEAFF.

For this clonotype: This may be a read error: a much more frequent sequence differs by one nucleotide. The chain combines TRBV11-2 with TRBJ2-6; tentative D call: TRBD1 (6 bases). This CDR3 is 17 amino acids long. The germline V gene has CDR1 SGHAT and CDR2 FQNNGV. The CDR3 DNA reads as TGTGCCAGCAGCTTATCCCCACAGGGTTACGGGGTCAACGTCCTGACTTTC. This translates into CASSLSPQGYGVNVLTF.

A few counts support this clonotype. J is TRBJ2-7 and V is TRBV5-1; tentative D call: TRBD1 (6 bases). Germline lookup yields CDR1 SGHRS and CDR2 YFSETQ. The ends were cut back, 0 bases at V and 3 bases at J, with 16 bases in the middle. The CDR3 runs to 16 residues. This CDR3 reads CASSLGDRSSVYEQYF. The CDR3 DNA is TGCGCCAGCAGCTTGGGAGACAGGAGCAGCGTCTACGAGCAGTACTTC.

The genes are TRBV20-1 and TRBJ2-7; D remains unclear. Trimming cost V 0 bases and J 3 bases, with 12 bases left between them. CDR1 and CDR2 from the germline V gene are DFQATT and SNEGSKA (reference sequence). The CDR3 spans 14 residues. The CDR3 loop reads CSARDHAELYEQYF. The CDR3 DNA follows: TGCAGTGCTAGAGATCATGCGGAACTCTACGAGCAGTACTTC.

In this sample, this clonotype turned up a few times. V usage is TRBV5-6 and J usage is TRBJ2-2; D gene ambiguous. V lost 7 bases and J 5 bases, leaving 12 bases between the germline ends. Germline values: CDR1 SGHDT, CDR2 YYEEEE. This CDR3 has 13 residues. The DNA for the CDR3 is TGTGCCAGCGAGTGGGGTAGAACCGGGGAGCTGTTTTTT. Translation gives CASEWGRTGELFF.

The CDR3 reads CSARVNTEAFF. Here the CDR3 DNA reads TGCAGTGCTCGAGTCAACACTGAAGCTTTCTTT. This chain connects TRBV20-1 to TRBJ1-1; no reliable D call. This CDR3 contains 11 residues. The germline CDR1 and CDR2 sequences are DFQATT and SNEGSKA (reference sequence). V was trimmed by 5 bases and J by 2 bases, leaving 6 bases between them.

The sample holds a few counts of this clonotype. The V and J genes are TRBV5-1 and TRBJ2-5, with TRBD1 matching over 8 bases. Trimming at V came to 4 bases and at J to 5 bases, leaving 7 bases not matched to a gene. Looked up from germline, CDR1 is SGHRS and CDR2 is YFSETQ. CDR3 length: 14 residues. CDR3 amino acids: CASSRRTGMETQYF. DNA for the CDR3: TGCGCCAGCAGCCGCCGGACAGGGATGGAGACCCAGTACTTC.

A few counts support this clonotype. This chain links TRBV27 with TRBJ2-1; D not resolved. CDR1 is MNHEY, CDR2 SMNVEV, per germline (reference sequence). The CDR3 has 15 amino acids. Trimming shortened V by 4 bases and J by 0 bases, and 10 bases separated the two germline ends. CDR3 protein: CASSSSTSSYNEQFF. For the CDR3, the DNA is TGTGCCAGCAGTTCGTCTACGAGCTCCTACAATGAGCAGTTCTTC.

This clonotype was picked up a small number of times. V usage is TRBV19 and J usage is TRBJ1-6; 9 bases match TRBD1. The CDR3 runs 14 residues. Germline trimming cut 7 bases from V and 9 bases from J; bases unmatched to any gene: 7. CDR1 and CDR2 (germline): LNHDA, SQIVND (reference sequence). CDR3 bases: TGTGCCAGTAACCCGGGACAGGGTTTTTCACCCCTCCACTTT. Protein product: CASNPGQGFSPLHF.

This rearrangement joins TRBV7-8 to TRBJ2-1, with D possibly called TRBD1 or TRBD2 (5 bases each). Trimming removed 5 bases from V and 14 bases from J, with 19 bases in between. Germline lookup yields CDR1 SGHVS and CDR2 FQNEAQ. The CDR3 spans 13 residues. CDR3 DNA sequence: TGTGCCAGCAGCCCTCGAACTCGGGGCGGCGAGTTCTTC. This codes for CASSPRTRGGEFF.

This clonotype was picked up a small number of times. The V gene is TRBV5-5, the J gene TRBJ1-3; no clear D gene. CDR1 and CDR2 from the germline V gene are SGHKS and YYEKEE (reference sequence). The V end lost 0 bases, the J end lost 0 bases, and 7 bases lay between the germline ends. CDR3 size: 15 residues. CDR3 DNA sequence: TGTGCCAGCAGCTTGGAGCTGGGCTCTGGAAACACCATATATTTT. This translates into CASSLELGSGNTIYF.